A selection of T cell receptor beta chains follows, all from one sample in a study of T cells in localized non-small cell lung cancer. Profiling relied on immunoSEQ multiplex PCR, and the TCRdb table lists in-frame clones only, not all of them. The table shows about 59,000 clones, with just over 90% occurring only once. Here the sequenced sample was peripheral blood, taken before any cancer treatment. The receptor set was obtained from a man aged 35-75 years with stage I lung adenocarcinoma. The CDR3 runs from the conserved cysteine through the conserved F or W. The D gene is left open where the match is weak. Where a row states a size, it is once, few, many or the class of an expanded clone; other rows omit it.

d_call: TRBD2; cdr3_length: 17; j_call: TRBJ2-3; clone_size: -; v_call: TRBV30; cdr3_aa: CAWSPRTSGSRTDTQYF; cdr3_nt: TGTGCCTGGAGTCCACGGACTAGCGGGAGTCGGACAGATACGCAGTATTTT
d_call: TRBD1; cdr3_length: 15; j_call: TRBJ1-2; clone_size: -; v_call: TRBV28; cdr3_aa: CASSLSGQGLYGYTF; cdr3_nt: TGTGCCAGCAGTTTATCAGGACAGGGCCTCTATGGCTACACCTTC
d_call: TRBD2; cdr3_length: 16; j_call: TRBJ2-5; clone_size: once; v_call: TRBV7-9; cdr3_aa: CASSPPGTSSARAQYF; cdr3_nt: TGTGCCAGCAGCCCTCCCGGGACTAGTTCCGCCAGGGCCCAGTACTTC
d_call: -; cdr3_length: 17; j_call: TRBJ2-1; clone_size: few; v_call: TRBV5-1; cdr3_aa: CASSLGGGGPVGNEQFF; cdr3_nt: TGCGCCAGCAGCTTGGGTGGAGGCGGACCTGTGGGCAATGAGCAGTTCTTC
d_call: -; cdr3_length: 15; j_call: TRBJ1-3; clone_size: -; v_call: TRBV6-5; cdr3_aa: CASSYSSPKANTIYF; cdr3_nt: TGTGCCAGCAGTTACTCATCCCCCAAGGCCAACACCATATATTTT
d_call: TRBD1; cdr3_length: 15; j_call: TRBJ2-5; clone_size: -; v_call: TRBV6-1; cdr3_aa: CASSEPHRGVETQYF; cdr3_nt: TGTGCCAGCAGTGAACCTCACAGGGGAGTAGAGACCCAGTACTTC
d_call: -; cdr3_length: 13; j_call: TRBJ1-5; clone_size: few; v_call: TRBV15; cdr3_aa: CATGDKEGQPQHF; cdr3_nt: TGTGCCACCGGAGACAAAGAGGGTCAGCCCCAGCATTTT
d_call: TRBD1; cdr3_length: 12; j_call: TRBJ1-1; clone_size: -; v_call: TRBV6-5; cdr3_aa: CASSQKTGHAFF; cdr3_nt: TGTGCCAGCAGCCAGAAGACAGGGCACGCTTTCTTT
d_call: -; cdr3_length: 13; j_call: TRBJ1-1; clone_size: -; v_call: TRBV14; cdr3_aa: CASSQELHTEAFF; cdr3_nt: TGTGCCAGCAGCCAAGAGCTTCACACTGAAGCTTTCTTT
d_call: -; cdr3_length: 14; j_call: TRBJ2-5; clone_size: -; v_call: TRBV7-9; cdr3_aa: CASSLVGGQETQYF; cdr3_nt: TGTGCCAGCAGCTTAGTAGGCGGTCAAGAGACCCAGTACTTC
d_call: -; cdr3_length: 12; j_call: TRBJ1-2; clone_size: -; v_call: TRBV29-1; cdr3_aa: CSVVSDFYGYTF; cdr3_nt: TGCAGCGTTGTATCGGACTTCTATGGCTACACCTTC
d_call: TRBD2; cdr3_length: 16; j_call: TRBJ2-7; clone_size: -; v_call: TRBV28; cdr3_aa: CASTMGASGSSHEQYF; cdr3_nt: TGTGCCAGCACCATGGGAGCTAGCGGGAGTTCCCACGAGCAGTACTTC
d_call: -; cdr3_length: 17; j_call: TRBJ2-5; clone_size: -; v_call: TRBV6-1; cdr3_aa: CASSESGPRTAQETQYF; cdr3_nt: TGTGCCAGCAGTGAATCAGGCCCCCGGACAGCCCAAGAGACCCAGTACTTC
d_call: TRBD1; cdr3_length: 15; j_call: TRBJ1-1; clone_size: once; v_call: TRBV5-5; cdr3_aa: CASSTLQGAGAEAFF; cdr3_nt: TGTGCCAGCAGCACCCTACAGGGGGCTGGGGCTGAAGCTTTCTTT
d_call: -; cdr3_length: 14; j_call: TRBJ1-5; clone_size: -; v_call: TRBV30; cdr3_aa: CAWSVRPANQPQHF; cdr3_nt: TGTGCCTGGAGTGTAAGACCGGCCAATCAGCCCCAGCATTTT
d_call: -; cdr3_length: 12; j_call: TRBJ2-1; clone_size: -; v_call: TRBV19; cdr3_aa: CASTNWGNEQFF; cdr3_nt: TGTGCCAGTACCAATTGGGGAAATGAGCAGTTCTTC
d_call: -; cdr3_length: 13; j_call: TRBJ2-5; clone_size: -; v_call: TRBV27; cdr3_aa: CASSLWDRETQYF; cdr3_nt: TGTGCCAGCAGTTTATGGGACCGAGAGACCCAGTACTTC
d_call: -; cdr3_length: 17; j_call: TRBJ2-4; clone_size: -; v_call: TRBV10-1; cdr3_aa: CASSDPNIEWAKNIQYF; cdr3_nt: TGCGCCAGCAGTGACCCCAATATAGAGTGGGCCAAAAACATTCAGTACTTC
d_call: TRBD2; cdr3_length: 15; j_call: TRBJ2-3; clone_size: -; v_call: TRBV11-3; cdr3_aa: CASSRLGGGTDTQYF; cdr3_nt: TGTGCCAGCAGCAGACTCGGGGGGGGCACAGATACGCAGTATTTT
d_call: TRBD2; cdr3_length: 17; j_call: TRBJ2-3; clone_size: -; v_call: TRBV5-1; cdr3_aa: CASSLELAGGPEDTQYF; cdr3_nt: TGCGCCAGCAGCTTGGAACTAGCGGGAGGGCCCGAAGATACGCAGTATTTT
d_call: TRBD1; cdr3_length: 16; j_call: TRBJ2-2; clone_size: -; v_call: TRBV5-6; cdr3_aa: CASSLGQGVSIGELFF; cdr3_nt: TGTGCCAGCAGCTTGGGACAGGGGGTATCGATCGGGGAGCTGTTTTTT
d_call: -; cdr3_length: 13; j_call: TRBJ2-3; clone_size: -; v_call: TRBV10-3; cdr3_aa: CATLLAGADTQYF; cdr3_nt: TGTGCCACCCTGTTGGCAGGGGCGGATACGCAGTATTTT
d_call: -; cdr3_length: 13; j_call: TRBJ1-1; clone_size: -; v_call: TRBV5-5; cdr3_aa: CASSSIEGTEAFF; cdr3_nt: TGTGCCAGCAGCTCTATAGAAGGCACTGAAGCTTTCTTT
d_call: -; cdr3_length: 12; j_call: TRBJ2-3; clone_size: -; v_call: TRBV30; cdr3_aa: CAWSRGPDTQYF; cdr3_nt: TGTGCCTGGAGCAGGGGACCAGATACGCAGTATTTT
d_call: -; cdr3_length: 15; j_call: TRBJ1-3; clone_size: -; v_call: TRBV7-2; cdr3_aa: CASSLTGPEGNTIYF; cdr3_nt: TGTGCCAGCAGCTTAACAGGGCCGGAGGGAAACACCATATATTTT
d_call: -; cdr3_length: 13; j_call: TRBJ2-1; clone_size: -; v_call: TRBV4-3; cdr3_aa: CASSHELAPEQFF; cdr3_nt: TGCGCCAGCAGCCATGAGTTGGCCCCCGAGCAGTTCTTC
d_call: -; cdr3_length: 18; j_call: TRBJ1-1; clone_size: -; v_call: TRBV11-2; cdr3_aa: CASSLGGLHLRLNTEAFF; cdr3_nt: TGTGCCAGCAGCTTAGGCGGGCTACACCTAAGGTTGAACACTGAAGCTTTCTTT
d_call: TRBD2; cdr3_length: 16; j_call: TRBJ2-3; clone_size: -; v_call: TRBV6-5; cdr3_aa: CASSYSSGRGTDTQYF; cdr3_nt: TGTGCCAGCAGTTACTCCAGCGGGAGGGGCACAGATACGCAGTATTTT
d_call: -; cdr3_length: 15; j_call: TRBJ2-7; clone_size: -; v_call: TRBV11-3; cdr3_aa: CASSLVGRISYEQYF; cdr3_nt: TGTGCCAGCAGCTTAGTGGGCAGAATTAGCTACGAGCAGTACTTC
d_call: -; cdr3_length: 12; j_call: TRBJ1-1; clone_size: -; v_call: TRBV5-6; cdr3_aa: CASSFRPLEAFF; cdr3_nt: TGTGCCAGCAGCTTCAGACCACTTGAAGCTTTCTTT
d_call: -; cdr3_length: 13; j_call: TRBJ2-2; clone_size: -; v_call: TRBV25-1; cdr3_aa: CASRPSNTGELFF; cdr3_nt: TGTGCCAGCAGACCATCAAACACCGGGGAGCTGTTTTTT
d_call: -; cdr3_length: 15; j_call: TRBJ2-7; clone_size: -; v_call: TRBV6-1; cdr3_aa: CASSLVGLTSYEQYF; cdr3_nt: TGTGCCAGCAGTCTAGTAGGTCTCACTTCCTACGAGCAGTACTTC
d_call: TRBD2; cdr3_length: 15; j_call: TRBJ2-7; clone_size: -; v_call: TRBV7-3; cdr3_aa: CASSELAGEAYEQYF; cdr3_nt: TGTGCCAGCAGCGAGTTAGCGGGAGAGGCCTACGAGCAGTACTTC
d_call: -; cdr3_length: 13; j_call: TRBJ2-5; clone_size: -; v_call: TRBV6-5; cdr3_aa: CASSKPGTETQYF; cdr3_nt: TGTGCCAGCAGTAAGCCGGGAACAGAGACCCAGTACTTC
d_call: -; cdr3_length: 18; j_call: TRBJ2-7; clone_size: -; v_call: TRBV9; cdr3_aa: CASSSPQGGTGAIYEQYF; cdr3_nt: TGTGCCAGCAGCTCACCTCAGGGAGGGACAGGAGCCATCTACGAGCAGTACTTC
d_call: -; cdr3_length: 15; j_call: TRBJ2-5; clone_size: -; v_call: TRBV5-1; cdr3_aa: CASTPLGTLGETQYF; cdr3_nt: TGCGCCAGCACTCCATTGGGGACTCTTGGAGAGACCCAGTACTTC
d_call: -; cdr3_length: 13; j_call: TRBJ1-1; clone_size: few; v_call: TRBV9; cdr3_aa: CASSDTPSTEAFF; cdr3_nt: TGTGCCAGCAGCGACACCCCCAGCACTGAAGCTTTCTTT
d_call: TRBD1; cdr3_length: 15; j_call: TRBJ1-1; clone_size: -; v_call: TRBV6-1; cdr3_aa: CASRPNGQGPTEAFF; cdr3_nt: TGTGCCAGCAGGCCAAACGGACAGGGGCCCACTGAAGCTTTCTTT
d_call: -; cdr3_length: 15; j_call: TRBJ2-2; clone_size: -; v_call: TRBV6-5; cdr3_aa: CASSSMLSGAGELFF; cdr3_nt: TGTGCCAGCAGTTCCATGCTTAGTGGGGCCGGGGAGCTGTTTTTT
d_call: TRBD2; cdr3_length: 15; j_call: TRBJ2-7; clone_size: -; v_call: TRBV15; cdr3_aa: CATSSRLAGAYEQYF; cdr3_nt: TGTGCCACCAGCTCCCGACTAGCGGGGGCCTACGAGCAGTACTTC
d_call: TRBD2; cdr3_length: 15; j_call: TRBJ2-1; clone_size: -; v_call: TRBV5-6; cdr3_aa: CASSLGLAAYNEQFF; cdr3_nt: TGTGCCAGCAGCTTAGGACTAGCGGCCTACAATGAGCAGTTCTTC
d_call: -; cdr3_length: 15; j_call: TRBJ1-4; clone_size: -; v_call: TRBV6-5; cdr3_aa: CASSGAQGYNEKLFF; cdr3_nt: TGTGCCAGCAGCGGCGCCCAGGGATATAATGAAAAACTGTTTTTT
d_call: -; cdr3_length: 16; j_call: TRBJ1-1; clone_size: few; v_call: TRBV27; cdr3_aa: CASSLTITASNTEAFF; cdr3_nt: TGTGCCAGCAGTTTAACCATTACAGCCAGTAACACTGAAGCTTTCTTT
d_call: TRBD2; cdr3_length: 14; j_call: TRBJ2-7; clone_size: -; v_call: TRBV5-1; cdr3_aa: CASSQGLAGTEQYF; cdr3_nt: TGCGCCAGCAGTCAAGGACTAGCGGGTACCGAGCAGTACTTC
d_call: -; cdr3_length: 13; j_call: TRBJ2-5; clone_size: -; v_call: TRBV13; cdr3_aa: CASSLDYQETQYF; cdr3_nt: TGTGCCAGCAGCTTGGATTACCAAGAGACCCAGTACTTC
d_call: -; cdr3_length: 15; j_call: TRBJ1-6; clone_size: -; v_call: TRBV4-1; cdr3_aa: CASSQQGSYNSPLHF; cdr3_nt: TGCGCCAGCAGCCAACAGGGATCCTATAATTCACCCCTCCACTTT
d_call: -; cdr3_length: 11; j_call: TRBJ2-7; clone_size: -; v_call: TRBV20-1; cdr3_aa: CSGFGGLEQYF; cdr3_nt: TGCAGTGGATTCGGGGGGCTCGAGCAGTACTTC
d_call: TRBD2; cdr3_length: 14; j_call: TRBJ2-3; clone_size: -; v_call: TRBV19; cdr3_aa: CASRTSASTDTQYF; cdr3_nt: TGTGCCAGTAGGACTAGCGCCAGCACAGATACGCAGTATTTT
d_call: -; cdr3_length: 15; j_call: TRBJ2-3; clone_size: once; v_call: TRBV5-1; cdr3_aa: CASSLLSGGTDTQYF; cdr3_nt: TGCGCCAGCAGCTTGTTGTCGGGAGGCACAGATACGCAGTATTTT
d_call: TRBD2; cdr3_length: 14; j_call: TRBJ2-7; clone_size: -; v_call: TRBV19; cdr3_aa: CASSIGTSSPEQYF; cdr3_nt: TGTGCCAGTAGTATTGGGACTAGTAGTCCCGAGCAGTACTTC
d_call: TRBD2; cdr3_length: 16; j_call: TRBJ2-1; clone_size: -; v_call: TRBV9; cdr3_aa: CASSVSGTSGIDEQFF; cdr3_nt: TGTGCCAGCAGCGTCTCCGGGACTAGCGGGATTGATGAGCAGTTCTTC